This TCR beta chain emerged from a study of T cell responses to AZD1222 COVID-19 vaccine. Produced via immunoSEQ multiplex PCR; TCRdb's table is partial and in-frame only. Of 90,000 to 120,000 clones listed, over 80% were seen once; the top ten hold about 6.6%. CDR1 and CDR2 (germline): MNHNY, SVGAGI (reference sequence). The germline V and J ends were trimmed by 6 bases and 0 bases, with 9 bases remaining between them. This CDR3 comprises 14 residues. The chain carries TRBV6-6 and TRBJ2-1, with D possibly being TRBD2 (5 bases). The source is an adult who received the AZD1222 COVID-19 vaccine. The material sequenced was peripheral blood, taken 28 days after the second AZD1222 dose. For the CDR3, the DNA is TGTGCCAGCAGCCGAGGGAACTCCTACAATGAGCAGTTCTTC. Residues: CASSRGNSYNEQFF.